This T cell receptor beta chain was sequenced for a study of CD4 T cells in relation to SARS-CoV-2 and coronaviruses. Study overall: Of the patients, 7 to 9 were male, 4 female, two Hispanic.

The CDR3 sequence is 16 residues long. Germline-derived CDR1 and CDR2 are MGHRA and YSYEKL. The germline V and J ends were trimmed by 4 bases and 2 bases, with 15 bases remaining between them. Repertoires were generated with immunoSEQ multiplex PCR, while TCRdb's copy carries only in-frame clones and drops some. This sample carries tens of thousands of clones, roughly 90% of them seen once, and the ten largest clones take 9% to 9.5%. The origin of this receptor is an adult with COVID-19. The rearrangement links TRBV4-1 to TRBJ1-3; D is possibly TRBD1 (6 bases). The sample comprised memory CD4+ T cells from PBMCs. CDR3 DNA sequence: TGCGCCAGCAGCCCCGGCGGGGGGGCCACTGGAAACACCATATATTTT. Translation: CASSPGGGATGNTIYF.